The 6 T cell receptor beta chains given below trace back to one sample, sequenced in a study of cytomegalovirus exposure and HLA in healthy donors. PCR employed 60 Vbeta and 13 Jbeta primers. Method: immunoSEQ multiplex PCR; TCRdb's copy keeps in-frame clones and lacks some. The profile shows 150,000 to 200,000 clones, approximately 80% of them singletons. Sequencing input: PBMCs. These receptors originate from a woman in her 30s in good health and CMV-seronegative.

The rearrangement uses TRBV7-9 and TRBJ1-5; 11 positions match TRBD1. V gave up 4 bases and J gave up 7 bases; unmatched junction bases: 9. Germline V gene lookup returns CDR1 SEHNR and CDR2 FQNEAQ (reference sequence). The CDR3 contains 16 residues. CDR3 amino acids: CASSSGQGAIRQPQHF. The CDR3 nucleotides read TGTGCCAGCAGCTCTGGACAGGGGGCGATAAGACAGCCCCAGCATTTT. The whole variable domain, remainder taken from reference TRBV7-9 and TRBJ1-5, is DTGVSQNPRHKITKRGQNVTFRCDPISEHNRLYWYRQTLGQGPEFLTYFQNEAQLEKSRLLSDRFSAERPKGSFSTLEIQRTEQGDSAMYLCASSSGQGAIRQPQHFGDGTRLSIL.

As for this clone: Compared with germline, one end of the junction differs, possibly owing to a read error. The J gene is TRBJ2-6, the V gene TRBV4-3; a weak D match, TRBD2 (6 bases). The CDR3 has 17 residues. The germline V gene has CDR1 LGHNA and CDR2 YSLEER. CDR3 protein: CASSPGDGTSGANGLTF. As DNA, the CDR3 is TGCGCCAGCAGCCCGGGAGATGGGACGTCTGGGGCCAACGGCCTGACTTTC.

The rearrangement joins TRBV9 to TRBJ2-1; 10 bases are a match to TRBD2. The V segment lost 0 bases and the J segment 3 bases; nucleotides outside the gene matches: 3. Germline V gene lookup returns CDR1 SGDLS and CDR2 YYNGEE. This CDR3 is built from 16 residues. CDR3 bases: TGTGCCAGCAGCGTAGGGATAGCGGGAGGCTACAATGAGCAGTTCTTC. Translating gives CASSVGIAGGYNEQFF.

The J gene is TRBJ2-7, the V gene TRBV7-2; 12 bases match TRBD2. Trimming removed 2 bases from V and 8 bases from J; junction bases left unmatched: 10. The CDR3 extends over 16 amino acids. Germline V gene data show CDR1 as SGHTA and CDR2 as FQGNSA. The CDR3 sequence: CASSLTPSGGATQQYF. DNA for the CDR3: TGTGCCAGCAGCTTAACCCCTAGCGGGGGGGCAACCCAGCAGTACTTC.

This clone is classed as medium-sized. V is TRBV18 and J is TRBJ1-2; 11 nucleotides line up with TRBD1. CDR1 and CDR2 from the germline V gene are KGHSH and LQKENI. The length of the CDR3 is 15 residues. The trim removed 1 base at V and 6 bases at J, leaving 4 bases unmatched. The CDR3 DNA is TGTGCCAGCTCACCACTGCAGGGACAGGGGGATGGCTACACCTTC. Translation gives CASSPLQGQGDGYTF. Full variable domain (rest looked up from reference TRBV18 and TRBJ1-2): NAGVMQNPRHLVRRRGQEARLRCSPMKGHSHVYWYRQLPEEGLKFMVYLQKENIIDESGMPKERFSAEFPKEGPSILRIQQVVRGDSAAYFCASSPLQGQGDGYTFGSGTRLTVV.

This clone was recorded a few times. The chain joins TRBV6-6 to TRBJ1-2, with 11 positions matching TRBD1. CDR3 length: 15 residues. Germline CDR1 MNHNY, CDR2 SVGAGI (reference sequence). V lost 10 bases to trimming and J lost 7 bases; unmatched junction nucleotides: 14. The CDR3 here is CAIHKWTGGGGGYTF. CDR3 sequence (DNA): TGTGCCATCCACAAATGGACAGGGGGCGGGGGTGGCTACACCTTC.